This T cell receptor beta chain was captured in a study of blood T cells in healthy people across ages. With 5 bases removed from V and 2 bases from J, the gap between germline ends came to 14 bases. CDR3 length equals 14 residues. Germline-derived CDR1 and CDR2 are DFQATT and SNEGSKA (reference sequence). A J-beta primer mix and a sample-barcoded 5' primer were used in a second PCR of roughly 7 to 12 cycles. TCRdb re-called the 5' RACE reads with MiXCR, one entry per CDR3 protein. The sample shows approximately 800,000 distinct CDR3 sequences, 35% to 40% of them seen only once. In each sample, at least 6.5 million PBMCs were isolated.

The sequence was obtained from a man aged 18 to 29 in good health. This sequence joins TRBV20-1 and TRBJ2-3; D perhaps matches TRBD2 (7 bases). The sample was blood. The CDR3 DNA reads TGCAGTGCTCCGGGGGGCCGTGACACAGATACGCAGTATTTT. This translates into CSAPGGRDTDTQYF.